The 20 T cell receptor beta chains presented below share a single source sample, sequenced in a study of blood T cell repertoires in COVID-19. The repertoire was sequenced with immunoSEQ multiplex PCR; TCRdb's copy has only in-frame clones and lacks some. The sample carries hundreds of thousands of clones, around 82% recorded once. The sequenced material came from PBMCs or T cells enriched from blood (not recorded which). The receptors derive from a man between 25 and 39 years old with acute COVID-19.

This clone has a handful of counts. This chain links TRBV4-1 with TRBJ1-1; TRBD1 might be the D (5 bases). V lost 2 bases and J lost 2, with 12 bases in between. This CDR3 spans 15 amino acids. Germline CDR1 and CDR2: MGHRA and YSYEKL. The CDR3 reads CASSQTITGNTEAFF. In DNA form, the CDR3 reads TGCGCCAGCAGCCAAACAATAACAGGAAACACTGAAGCTTTCTTT.

J is TRBJ1-2 and V is TRBV12-3 or TRBV12-4; no definite D call. The CDR3 is 13 amino acids. V shed 3 bases and J shed 4 bases, with 9 bases lying between them. As DNA, the CDR3 is TGTGCCAGCAGTTTTTCACAGTCCTATGGCTACACCTTC. Protein product: CASSFSQSYGYTF.

The V and J genes are TRBV7-9 and TRBJ2-7; TRBD2 agrees at 12 bases. Trimming cost V 5 bases and J 7 bases; bases outside gene matches: 6. The CDR3 sequence is 14 residues long. CDR1 is SEHNR, CDR2 FQNEAQ, per germline (reference sequence). The CDR3: CASSPTSGGREQYF. In DNA, the CDR3 is TGTGCCAGCAGCCCTACTAGCGGGGGGCGGGAGCAGTACTTC.

V usage is TRBV21-1 and J usage is TRBJ2-7; whether TRBD1, the table's D call, matches the DNA was not checked. TRBV21-1 is a documented pseudogene. This CDR3 is built from 11 residues. The CDR3 spells CASGQGAEQYF. CDR3 bases: TGTGCCAGCGGACAGGGGGCCGAGCAGTACTTC.

This clone was found a few times. V is TRBV4-2 and J is TRBJ1-1; TRBD1 might be the D (6 bases). The CDR3 extends over 16 amino acids. Germline CDR1 and CDR2: LGHNA and YNFKEQ. The germline V and J ends were trimmed by 4 bases and 4 bases, with 19 bases remaining between them. The CDR3 is CASSLTGGGRGTEAFF. CDR3 bases: TGTGCCAGCAGCCTAACTGGGGGGGGGCGAGGCACTGAAGCTTTCTTT.

The V call is TRBV6-4, the J call TRBJ2-3; no clear D. This CDR3 region has 14 residues. Germline lookup yields CDR1 MRHNA and CDR2 SNTAGT. V lost 6 bases and J lost 3, with 13 bases in between. CDR3 in DNA: TGTGCCAGCAGAAGTTCGGGTGCGACAGATACGCAGTATTTT. Translating it yields CASRSSGATDTQYF.

The rearrangement joins TRBV11-2 to TRBJ2-7; D possibly corresponds to TRBD1 (5 bases). The CDR3 loop spans 14 amino acids. Trimming removed 4 bases at V and 0 bases at J, with 10 bases between. CDR1 SGHAT and CDR2 FQNNGV come from the germline V gene. CDR3 DNA sequence: TGTGCCAGCAGCTCCCAGGGCAGCTCCTACGAGCAGTACTTC. It specifies CASSSQGSSYEQYF.

The chain carries TRBV4-2 and TRBJ2-7; TRBD1 aligns across 8 bases. Trimming at V came to 5 bases and at J to 3 bases, leaving 12 bases not matched to a gene. This CDR3 has 16 residues. CDR1 and CDR2 from the germline V gene are LGHNA and YNFKEQ. The CDR3 bases are TGTGCCAGCAGCTGGAATGGACAGGGAGGTCTCTACGAGCAGTACTTC. Translated, it gives CASSWNGQGGLYEQYF.

V gene TRBV16 combines with J gene TRBJ1-4, with D uncertain. Per the germline V gene, CDR1 is KGHSY and CDR2 is FQNENV. The V end was cut by 0 bases, the J end by 8 bases, with 13 bases between. CDR3 length equals 15 residues. The CDR3 reads CASSQSRIPGEKLFF. In nucleotides, the CDR3 is TGTGCCAGCAGCCAATCGCGCATACCGGGAGAAAAACTGTTTTTT. The variable domain in full, with the rest retrieved from reference TRBV16 and TRBJ1-4, is GEEVAQTPKHLVRGEGQKAKLYCAPIKGHSYVFWYQQVLKNEFKFLISFQNENVFDETGMPKERFSAKCLPNSPCSLEIQATKLEDSAVYFCASSQSRIPGEKLFFGSGTQLSVL.

The V gene is TRBV5-5, the J gene TRBJ1-3; 8 positions agree with TRBD1. Germline loops: CDR1 SGHKS, CDR2 YYEKEE (reference sequence). After removal of 0 bases from V and 3 bases from J, the junction contained 11 bases not matched to a gene. This CDR3 has 18 residues. CDR3 DNA sequence: TGTGCCAGCAGCTTGGTTAACTTTGGCAGGGGGCTTGGAAACACCATATATTTT. Translating it yields CASSLVNFGRGLGNTIYF.

The V and J genes are TRBV5-1 and TRBJ2-7; TRBD2 matches at 12 bases. Germline V lookup: CDR1 SGHRS, CDR2 YFSETQ. The CDR3 is 16 amino acids. V was clipped by 0 bases and J by 3 bases; unmatched bases: 4. In DNA, the CDR3 is TGCGCCAGCAGCTTGGGAGGACTAGCGGGGATCTACGAGCAGTACTTC. This translates into CASSLGGLAGIYEQYF.

This rearrangement joins TRBV7-9 to TRBJ2-1, with TRBD2 identical over 9 bases. V lost 4 bases and J lost 7; bases outside the gene matches: 11. The CDR3 loop spans 16 amino acids. The germline gives CDR1 SEHNR, CDR2 FQNEAQ (reference sequence). CDR3 bases: TGTGCCAGCAGCTCACCCCCAGCGGGGGGCCTGAATGAGCAGTTCTTC. Encoded protein: CASSSPPAGGLNEQFF.

This clone is judged medium-sized. This chain connects TRBV3-1 (or the pseudogene TRBV3-2) to TRBJ1-1, with 7 bases identical to TRBD1. This CDR3 contains 14 residues. J gave up 10 bases and V 0 bases, and 8 bases lay outside the gene matches. The germline gives CDR1 LGHDT, CDR2 YNNKEL (reference sequence). CDR3 loop: CASSQDHGTATAFF. The CDR3, as DNA: TGTGCCAGCAGCCAAGATCATGGGACAGCAACAGCTTTCTTT.

The rearrangement links TRBV4-1 to TRBJ1-1; no clear D. From germline, CDR1 is MGHRA and CDR2 YSYEKL. This CDR3 is 13 amino acids long. Trimming took 0 bases from V and 10 from J, leaving 12 bases between them. CDR3 DNA sequence: TGCGCCAGCAGCCAAGAAAACCAGGCAATAGCTTTCTTT. It translates to CASSQENQAIAFF.

The V and J genes are TRBV24-1 and TRBJ1-4; 12 bases agree with TRBD1. Germline V gene sequence: CDR1 KGHDR, CDR2 SFDVKD. V was clipped by 1 base and J by 8 bases; unmatched bases: 4. The CDR3 spans 16 residues. The CDR3 coding sequence is TGTGCCACCAGTGATTTAAGGGACAGGGGGCGAGAAAAACTGTTTTTT. Protein sequence: CATSDLRDRGREKLFF.

V is TRBV11-2 and J is TRBJ1-2; 8 bases agree with TRBD1. This CDR3 spans 16 amino acids. The V segment lost 5 bases and the J segment 4 bases; nucleotides outside the gene matches: 12. CDR1 and CDR2 (germline): SGHAT, FQNNGV. The CDR3 reads CASSHNTRQGIYGYTF. The DNA of the CDR3 is TGTGCCAGCAGCCATAACACGCGACAGGGGATCTATGGCTACACCTTC.

The chain couples TRBV21-1 to TRBJ1-4; the table calls TRBD1, which could not be checked here. TRBV21-1 is an annotated pseudogene. This CDR3 is built from 15 residues. CDR3 DNA: TGTGCCAGCATCCGAGACAGGGGGGAAAATGAAAAACTGTTTTTT. It encodes CASIRDRGENEKLFF.

The V and J genes are TRBV28 and TRBJ2-5, with TRBD1 matching over 8 bases. The ends lost 5 bases at V and 5 bases at J; junction bases unmatched: 4. The germline CDR1 and CDR2 sequences are MDHEN and SYDVKM. This CDR3 is 13 amino acids long. The CDR3 region has the DNA TGTGCCAGCAGTCAGGGGGCTAGGGAGACCCAGTACTTC. Translated: CASSQGARETQYF.

This clone was found once. The chain couples TRBV11-1 to TRBJ2-1; 7 nucleotides line up with TRBD1. The CDR3 sequence is 13 residues long. With V trimmed by 10 bases and J by 5 bases, 8 bases remained unmatched. Germline assignment: CDR1 SGHAT and CDR2 FQDESV (reference sequence). DNA of the CDR3: TGTGCCACGTCCGGGACAGTCGACAATGAGCAGTTCTTC. Residues: CATSGTVDNEQFF.

This clone has a handful of counts. The chain uses TRBV27 and TRBJ1-1; the D gene is possibly TRBD1 (6 bases). Germline V CDR1 and CDR2: MNHEY, SMNVEV (reference sequence). Trimming removed 5 bases at V and 0 bases at J, with 13 bases between. This CDR3 is built from 15 residues. CDR3 region: CASSRYRDMNTEAFF. CDR3 DNA sequence: TGTGCCAGCAGTCGGTACAGGGACATGAACACTGAAGCTTTCTTT.